The 18 T cell receptor beta chains below were found in one sample sequenced in a study of breast tumors, draining lymph nodes, adjacent tissues. In TCRdb, the multiplex PCR reads were re-called with MiXCR into one record per CDR3 protein. The sample lists more than 200,000 distinct CDR3 sequences; about 32% were seen once. Breast cancer patients provided tissue from their axillary draining lymph nodes. Sequences were obtained from axillary lymph node tissue. All receptors derive from a female donor with breast cancer. Some clones in this sample may be carry-over from other donors' samples.

This clonotype was observed many times. This chain uses TRBV20-1 with TRBJ2-5, with 7 bases that match TRBD2. Germline CDR1 DFQATT, CDR2 SNEGSKA (reference sequence). Unmatched junction bases numbered 18, after V lost 5 bases and J lost 9 bases. CDR3 length: 15 residues. This CDR3 reads CSAETPSGAGWAQYF. The DNA for the CDR3 is TGCAGTGCTGAAACCCCTAGCGGAGCGGGTTGGGCCCAGTACTTC.

At least ten counts were recorded for this clonotype. The DNA for the CDR3 is TGTGCCAGCAGTTTGCATTCCAATGAGCAGTTCTTC. Translated, it gives CASSLHSNEQFF. The chain uses TRBV12-3 or TRBV12-4 and TRBJ2-1; no clear D gene. V lost 3 bases and J lost 6, with 6 bases in between. The CDR3 contains 12 residues.

The chain combines TRBV10-3 with TRBJ1-1; D remains ambiguous. This CDR3 region has 15 residues. The V end lost 0 bases, the J end lost 1 base, and 9 bases lay between the germline ends. Germline V gives CDR1 ENHRY, CDR2 SYGVKD. The CDR3 DNA reads as TGTGCCATCAGTGAGTCGGGCTCCGCGAACACTGAAGCTTTCTTT. This translates into CAISESGSANTEAFF.

Ten or more counts support this clonotype. The chain has TRBV12-3 or TRBV12-4 and TRBJ2-1; the match to TRBD1 covers 8 bases. This CDR3 region has 16 residues. The V and J ends lost 5 bases and 9 bases, in that order; junction bases with no gene match: 15. CDR3 amino acids: CASSQTGQGRKGEQFF. CDR3 bases: TGTGCCAGCAGTCAAACTGGACAGGGCCGGAAGGGTGAGCAGTTCTTC.

V gene TRBV24-1 combines with J gene TRBJ2-3; 8 bases line up with TRBD1. Germline-derived CDR1 and CDR2 are KGHDR and SFDVKD. The junction had 10 bases not matched to a gene; V was cut back by 4 bases and J by 5 bases. This CDR3 has 16 residues. CDR3 sequence (DNA): TGTGCCACCAGTGAGCCGACGGGACAGGTCCAAGATACGCAGTATTTT. Translating it yields CATSEPTGQVQDTQYF.

The J gene is TRBJ1-1, the V gene TRBV24-1, with D possibly TRBD1 on 5 matching bases. The V end was cut by 6 bases, the J end by 5 bases, with 15 bases between. CDR3 size: 14 residues. Germline loops: CDR1 KGHDR, CDR2 SFDVKD. The CDR3 DNA sequence: TGTGCCACCAGTTACCTAGTGGGGGATACTGAAGCTTTCTTT. It specifies CATSYLVGDTEAFF.

CDR3 nucleotides: TGCAGTGCCAGTCCGGGACTAGCGGTCAACAATGGCTACACCTTC. Residues: CSASPGLAVNNGYTF. The chain recombines TRBV20-1 with TRBJ1-2, with D tentatively TRBD1 (5 bases). Trimming took off 6 bases at V and 6 bases at J, with 23 bases between the two ends. This CDR3 comprises 15 residues. Germline V gene data show CDR1 as DFQATT and CDR2 as SNEGSKA (reference sequence).

This chain links TRBV6-2 or TRBV6-3 with TRBJ1-2, with D unresolved. The CDR3 is 16 residues long. Trimming pared 7 bases from V and 5 bases from J, leaving 23 bases between. Germline CDR1 MNHEY, CDR2 SVGEGT. The CDR3 is CASMQTSTPNWYGYTF. CDR3 in DNA: TGTGCCAGCATGCAGACATCGACCCCAAATTGGTATGGCTACACCTTC.

The rearrangement links TRBV9 to TRBJ2-7; 10 positions agree with TRBD2. The V gene end was trimmed by 1 base and the J gene end by 9 bases; junction bases not matched to a gene: 19. The CDR3 spans 18 residues. Germline-derived CDR1 and CDR2 are SGDLS and YYNGEE. CDR3 protein: CASSVTGAPAGGPHGQYF. As DNA, the CDR3 is TGTGCCAGCAGCGTAACAGGGGCCCCAGCGGGAGGGCCTCACGGGCAGTACTTC.

This clonotype has ten or more counts. The chain is built from TRBV10-2 and TRBJ2-5, with 8 nucleotides matching TRBD1. V lost 6 bases, J lost 5 bases, and 8 bases stayed unmatched. The length of the CDR3 is 14 residues. Germline lookup yields CDR1 WSHSY and CDR2 SAAADI. This CDR3 is CASRKYRGLETQYF. CDR3 bases: TGCGCCAGCAGAAAGTACAGGGGGTTGGAGACCCAGTACTTC.

In its sample, this clonotype was seen many times. The V call is TRBV4-1, the J call TRBJ2-1, with TRBD2 matching 9 bases. The V gene's germline CDR1 is MGHRA and CDR2 YSYEKL. The CDR3 has 16 amino acids. The V gene end was trimmed by 0 bases and the J gene end by 5 bases; junction bases not matched to a gene: 5. CDR3 region: CASSQDPTSGHNEQFF. The CDR3 DNA is TGCGCCAGCAGCCAAGATCCGACTAGCGGCCACAATGAGCAGTTCTTC.

This clonotype was seen ten or more times. The V gene is TRBV24-1, the J gene TRBJ1-3; tentatively, D is TRBD1 (6 bases). Germline CDR1 and CDR2: KGHDR and SFDVKD. Deletions cut 5 bases from V and 1 base from J, with 8 bases between. The CDR3 totals 14 residues. CDR3 in amino acids: CATSVTGSGNTIYF. CDR3 DNA: TGTGCCACCAGTGTTACAGGGTCTGGAAACACCATATATTTT.

This clonotype occurred many times. This chain uses TRBV20-1 with TRBJ2-2; 8 bases match TRBD1. The trim removed 5 bases at V and 5 bases at J, leaving 7 bases unmatched. The CDR3 contains 14 residues. Germline assignment: CDR1 DFQATT and CDR2 SNEGSKA (reference sequence). The CDR3: CSAYRGRETGELFF. The DNA for the CDR3 is TGCAGTGCTTACAGGGGGAGAGAAACCGGGGAGCTGTTTTTT.

About this clonotype itself: One base away lies a much larger clone, so this may be a sequencing read error. V is TRBV7-2 and J is TRBJ2-7, with 11 bases identical to TRBD2. CDR3 size: 15 residues. Germline CDR1 SGHTA, CDR2 FQGNSA. CDR3 sequence (DNA): TGTGCCAGCAGCTCGAGACTAGCGGGAACCTACGAGCAGCACTTC. The encoded protein is CASSSRLAGTYEQHF.

Written as DNA, the CDR3 is TGTGCCAGCAGCCCCCGGGACAGGGGAGCCCTTAGCAATCAGCCCCAGCATTTT. It yields the protein CASSPRDRGALSNQPQHF. The V call is TRBV11-3, the J call TRBJ1-5, with TRBD1 matching over 10 bases. The CDR3 has 18 amino acids. Trimming cost V 5 bases and J 0 bases; bases outside gene matches: 10. The V gene's germline CDR1 is SGHNT and CDR2 YENEEA. Full variable domain (outside the CDR3, taken from reference TRBV11-3 and TRBJ1-5): EAGVVQSPRYKIIEKKQPVAFWCNPISGHNTLYWYLQNLGQGPELLIRYENEEAVDDSQLPKDRFSAERLKGVDSTLKIQPAELGDSAVYLCASSPRDRGALSNQPQHFGDGTRLSIL.

The rearrangement uses TRBV19 and TRBJ2-6, with D perhaps TRBD2 (5 bases). Germline V gives CDR1 LNHDA, CDR2 SQIVND (reference sequence). V was trimmed by 3 bases and J by 0 bases, leaving 9 bases between them. The CDR3 is 16 amino acids. The CDR3 sequence is CASSITRASGANVLTF. The CDR3, as DNA: TGTGCCAGTAGTATTACGAGGGCCTCTGGGGCCAACGTCCTGACTTTC.

This clonotype was detected ten times or more. The CDR3 sequence is CASSVDLGAGANVLTF. The CDR3 DNA sequence: TGTGCCAGCAGCGTAGATTTGGGTGCTGGGGCCAACGTCCTGACTTTC. The gene calls are TRBV9 and TRBJ2-6, with D unresolved. Looked up from germline, CDR1 is SGDLS and CDR2 is YYNGEE. V was trimmed by 0 bases and J by 2 bases, leaving 9 bases between them. The CDR3 totals 16 residues.

V and J are TRBV29-1 and TRBJ1-2; weak D call: TRBD1 (6 bases). This CDR3 has 13 amino acids. V gave up 6 bases and J gave up 7 bases, with 18 bases separating them. Germline values: CDR1 SQVTM, CDR2 ANQGSEA. Here the CDR3 DNA reads TGCAGCGTGGCGAAGGGGACACTTAGTGGCTACACCTTC. Residues: CSVAKGTLSGYTF.